The sequence of this TCR beta chain was determined in a study of cytomegalovirus exposure and HLA in healthy donors. At the time of sampling, donors were nominally healthy, though unrecorded immune exposures were likely. Study-wide results and caveats: HLA alleles were associated with around 17,000 TCR beta sequences in a later analysis at 0.05 false discovery rate. Later, an analysis showed that TCR beta chains associated with HLA were more clonally expanded than others that were equally common. TCR beta sequences reportedly predicted most subjects' HLA-A and HLA-B alleles accurately.

The PCR made use of 60 Vbeta and 13 Jbeta primers. Sequencing was performed with immunoSEQ multiplex PCR; in TCRdb, only in-frame clones are kept and a portion is missing. This sample has under 200,000 clones, with roughly four fifths found just once. As concerns this clone: Its antigen is currently unknown.

The CDR3 is 14 amino acids. Looked up from germline, CDR1 is MNHEY and CDR2 is SMNVEV (reference sequence). The ends were cut back, 8 bases at V and 3 bases at J, with 16 bases in the middle. The V and J genes are TRBV27 and TRBJ1-2; the D gene is possibly TRBD1 (5 bases). This clonotype was sampled from a girl aged 2 to 10 in good health and CMV-seropositive. The sequenced sample was PBMCs. CDR3 sequence: CASGAQPLYYGYTF. The CDR3 nucleotides read TGTGCCAGCGGGGCACAACCGCTATACTATGGCTACACCTTC.